These T cell receptor beta chains were read from a single sample in a study of identifying expanded T cells in peripheral blood. Only in-frame clones appear in the TCRdb table, and some are missing; sequencing was by immunoSEQ multiplex PCR. This table has over 90,000 clones, approximately 86% appearing once. The sequencing input was blood. These receptors were taken from a person aged 18-70 years in good health. Both conserved end residues are part of each CDR3. Fields, in order: J gene, V gene, CDR3 protein.

J gene: TRBJ2-7; V gene: TRBV11-2; CDR3 protein: CASTPSGQGTYEQYF
J gene: TRBJ2-7; V gene: TRBV6-5; CDR3 protein: CASSQNRGLNEQYF
J gene: TRBJ2-7; V gene: TRBV11-3; CDR3 protein: CASSLGGSYEQYF
J gene: TRBJ2-3; V gene: TRBV19; CDR3 protein: CASSIRGDTQYF
J gene: TRBJ1-1; V gene: TRBV30; CDR3 protein: CAWSGGMNTEAFF
J gene: TRBJ2-1; V gene: TRBV5-4; CDR3 protein: CASSQRDFNEQFF
J gene: TRBJ2-3; V gene: TRBV12-5; CDR3 protein: CASGSGDRETDTQYF
J gene: TRBJ1-6; V gene: TRBV10-3; CDR3 protein: CAISEGAYNSPLHF
J gene: TRBJ1-1; V gene: TRBV7-9; CDR3 protein: CASSMASAEAFF
J gene: TRBJ1-1; V gene: TRBV7-9; CDR3 protein: CASSLLLGRVNTEAFF
J gene: TRBJ2-7; V gene: TRBV7-2; CDR3 protein: CASSSAGTGTYEQYF
J gene: TRBJ2-2; V gene: TRBV19; CDR3 protein: CASRGQGKTGELFF
J gene: TRBJ2-2; V gene: TRBV5-1; CDR3 protein: CASSPGVGIGELFF
J gene: TRBJ1-2; V gene: TRBV19; CDR3 protein: CASSIEGDYGYTF
J gene: TRBJ1-2; V gene: TRBV7-2; CDR3 protein: CASSLGVFRDYGYTF
J gene: TRBJ1-2; V gene: TRBV13; CDR3 protein: CASSPKYPPGALNYGYTF
J gene: TRBJ1-2; V gene: TRBV11-3; CDR3 protein: CASSLQRTGGDYGYTF
J gene: TRBJ1-2; V gene: TRBV28; CDR3 protein: CASSLTAYGYTF
J gene: TRBJ2-1; V gene: TRBV5-1; CDR3 protein: CASSSSGITYNEQFF
J gene: TRBJ2-4; V gene: TRBV6-6; CDR3 protein: CASSYGRSLNIQYF
J gene: TRBJ2-5; V gene: TRBV18; CDR3 protein: CASSTGTGDIGTQYF
J gene: TRBJ1-4; V gene: TRBV5-1; CDR3 protein: CASSLGGDNEKLFF
J gene: TRBJ1-1; V gene: TRBV11-2; CDR3 protein: CASSLDSEAFF
J gene: TRBJ1-3; V gene: TRBV19; CDR3 protein: CASSISSGNTIYF
J gene: TRBJ2-5; V gene: TRBV5-1; CDR3 protein: CASSSGLRETQYF
J gene: TRBJ2-7; V gene: TRBV2; CDR3 protein: CASGRLTYEQYF
J gene: TRBJ1-2; V gene: TRBV11-2; CDR3 protein: CASSSAGGDYGYTF
J gene: TRBJ1-1; V gene: TRBV6-4; CDR3 protein: CATREGTEAFF
J gene: TRBJ2-3; V gene: TRBV7-6; CDR3 protein: CASSLGTDTQYF
J gene: TRBJ2-5; V gene: TRBV11-3; CDR3 protein: CASSNRVGETQYF
J gene: TRBJ2-2; V gene: TRBV6-6; CDR3 protein: CASRAGFTGELFF
J gene: TRBJ1-5; V gene: TRBV15; CDR3 protein: CATSRAVGTGNQPQHF
J gene: TRBJ1-1; V gene: TRBV2; CDR3 protein: CATKRDRDTEAFF
J gene: TRBJ1-1; V gene: TRBV19; CDR3 protein: CASSSGAEGTEAFF
J gene: TRBJ1-4; V gene: TRBV27; CDR3 protein: CASSFYPDRRGEKLFF
J gene: TRBJ1-4; V gene: TRBV5-5; CDR3 protein: CASSLVGQMGKLFF
J gene: TRBJ2-7; V gene: TRBV19; CDR3 protein: CASSMLAGNYEQYF
J gene: TRBJ1-4; V gene: TRBV5-4; CDR3 protein: CASSRRGFENEKLFF
J gene: TRBJ1-1; V gene: TRBV7-9; CDR3 protein: CASSLFGDSTEAFF
J gene: TRBJ1-2; V gene: TRBV18; CDR3 protein: CASSPGAGGNYGYTF
J gene: TRBJ2-1; V gene: TRBV6-4; CDR3 protein: CASSETSGKFDEQFF
J gene: TRBJ2-2; V gene: TRBV7-3; CDR3 protein: CASSLFSGTDTGELFF